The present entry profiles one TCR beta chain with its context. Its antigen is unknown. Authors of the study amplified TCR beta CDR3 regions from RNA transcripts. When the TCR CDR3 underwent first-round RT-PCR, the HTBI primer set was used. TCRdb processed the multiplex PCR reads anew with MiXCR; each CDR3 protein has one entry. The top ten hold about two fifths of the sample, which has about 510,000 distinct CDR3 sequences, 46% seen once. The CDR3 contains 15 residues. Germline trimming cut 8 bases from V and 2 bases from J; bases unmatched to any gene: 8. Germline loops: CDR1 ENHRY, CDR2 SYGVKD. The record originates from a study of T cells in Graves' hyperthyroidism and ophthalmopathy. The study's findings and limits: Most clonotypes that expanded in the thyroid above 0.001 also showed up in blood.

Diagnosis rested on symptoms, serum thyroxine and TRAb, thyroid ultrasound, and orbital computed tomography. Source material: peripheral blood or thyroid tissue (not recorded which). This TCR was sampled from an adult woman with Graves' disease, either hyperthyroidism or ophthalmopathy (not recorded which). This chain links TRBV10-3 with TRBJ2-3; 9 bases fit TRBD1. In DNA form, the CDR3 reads TGTGCCATCGACCCCGGGACAGGGTACACAGATACGCAGTATTTT. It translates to CAIDPGTGYTDTQYF.